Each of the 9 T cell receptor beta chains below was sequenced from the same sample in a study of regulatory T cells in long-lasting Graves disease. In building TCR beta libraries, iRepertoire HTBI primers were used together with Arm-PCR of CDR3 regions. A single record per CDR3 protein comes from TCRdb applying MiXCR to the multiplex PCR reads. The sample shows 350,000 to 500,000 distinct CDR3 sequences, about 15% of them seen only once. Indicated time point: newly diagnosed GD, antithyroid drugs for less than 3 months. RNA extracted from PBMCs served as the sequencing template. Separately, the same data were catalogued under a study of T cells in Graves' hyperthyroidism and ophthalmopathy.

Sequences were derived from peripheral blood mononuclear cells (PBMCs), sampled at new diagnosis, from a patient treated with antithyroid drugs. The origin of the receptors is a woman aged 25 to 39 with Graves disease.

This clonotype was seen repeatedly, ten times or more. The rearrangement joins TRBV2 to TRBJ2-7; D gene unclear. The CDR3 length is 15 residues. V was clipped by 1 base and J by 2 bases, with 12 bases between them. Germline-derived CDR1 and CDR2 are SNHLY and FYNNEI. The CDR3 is CASSEDHQTAYEQYF. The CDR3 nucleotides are TGTGCCAGCAGTGAAGACCATCAGACGGCCTACGAGCAGTACTTC.

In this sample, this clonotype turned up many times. The CDR3 DNA sequence: TGTGCCAGTACCCCTAAAAGTGGCACCAACACTGAAGCTTTCTTT. It translates to CASTPKSGTNTEAFF. V and J are TRBV19 and TRBJ1-1, with D uncertain. V lost 7 bases, J lost 2 bases, and 17 bases lay in between. This CDR3 comprises 15 residues. Germline-derived CDR1 and CDR2 are LNHDA and SQIVND (reference sequence).

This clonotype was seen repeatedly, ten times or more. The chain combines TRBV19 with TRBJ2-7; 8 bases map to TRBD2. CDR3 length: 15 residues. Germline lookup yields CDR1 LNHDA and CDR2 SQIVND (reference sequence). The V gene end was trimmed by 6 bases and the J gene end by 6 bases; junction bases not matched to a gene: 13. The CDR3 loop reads CASRARGGPGREQYF. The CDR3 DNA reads TGTGCCAGTAGGGCCCGCGGGGGGCCGGGCCGCGAGCAGTACTTC. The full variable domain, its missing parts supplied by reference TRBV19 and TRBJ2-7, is DGGITQSPKYLFRKEGQNVTLSCEQNLNHDAMYWYRQDPGQGLRLIYYSQIVNDFQKGDIAEGYSVSREKKESFPLTVTSAQKNPTAFYLCASRARGGPGREQYFGPGTRLTVT.

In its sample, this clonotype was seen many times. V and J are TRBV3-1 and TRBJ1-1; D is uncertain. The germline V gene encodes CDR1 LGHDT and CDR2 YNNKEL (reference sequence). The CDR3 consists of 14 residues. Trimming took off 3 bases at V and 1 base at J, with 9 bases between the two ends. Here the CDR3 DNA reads TGTGCCAGCAGCCAGTCAGTGGAGAACACTGAAGCTTTCTTT. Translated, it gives CASSQSVENTEAFF.

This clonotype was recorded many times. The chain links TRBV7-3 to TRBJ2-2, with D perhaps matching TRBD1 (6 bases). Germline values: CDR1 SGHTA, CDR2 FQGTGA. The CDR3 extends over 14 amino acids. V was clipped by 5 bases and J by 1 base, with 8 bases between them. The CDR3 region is CASSPTGNTGELFF. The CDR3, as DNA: TGTGCCAGCAGCCCGACAGGGAACACCGGGGAGCTGTTTTTT.

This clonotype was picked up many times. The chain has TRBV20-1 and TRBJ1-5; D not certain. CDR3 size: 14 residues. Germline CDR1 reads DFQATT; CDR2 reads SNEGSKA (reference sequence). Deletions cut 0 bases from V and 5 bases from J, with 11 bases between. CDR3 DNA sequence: TGCAGTGCTAGAGAAGTAGGAGTCGATCAGCCCCAGCATTTT. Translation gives CSAREVGVDQPQHF.

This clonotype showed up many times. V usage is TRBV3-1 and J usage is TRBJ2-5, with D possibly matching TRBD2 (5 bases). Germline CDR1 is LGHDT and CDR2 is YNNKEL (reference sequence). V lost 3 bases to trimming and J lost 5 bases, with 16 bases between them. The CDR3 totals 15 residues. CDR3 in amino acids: CASSQQTVEGETQYF. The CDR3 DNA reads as TGTGCCAGCAGCCAGCAGACCGTCGAGGGTGAGACCCAGTACTTC.

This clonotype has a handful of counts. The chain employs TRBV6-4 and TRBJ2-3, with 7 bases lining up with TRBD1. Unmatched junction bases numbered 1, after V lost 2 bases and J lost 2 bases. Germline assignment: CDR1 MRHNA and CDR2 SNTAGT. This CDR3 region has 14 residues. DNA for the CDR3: TGTGCCAGCAGTGACAGGGGGCACACAGATACGCAGTATTTT. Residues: CASSDRGHTDTQYF.

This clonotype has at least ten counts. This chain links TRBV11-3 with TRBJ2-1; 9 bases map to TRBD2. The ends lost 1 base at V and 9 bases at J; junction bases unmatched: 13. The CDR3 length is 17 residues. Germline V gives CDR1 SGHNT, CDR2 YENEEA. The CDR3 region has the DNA TGTGCCAGCAGCTTAGGTCTTAGCGGGAGCGTATCGGGTGAGCAGTTCTTC. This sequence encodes CASSLGLSGSVSGEQFF.